These T cell receptor beta chains were read from a single sample in a study of cytomegalovirus exposure and HLA in healthy donors. Profiled with immunoSEQ multiplex PCR; TCRdb holds only in-frame clones, not every one. The sample lists about 180,000 clones, over 70% occurring once. The sequencing input was PBMCs. These receptors were taken from a man between 40 and 49 years old in good health and CMV-seronegative. Each CDR3 is given with its conserved first and last residue. The order of the fields is V gene, J gene, clone size, D gene, CDR3 DNA, CDR3 protein. The D gene is left open where the match is weak. Only part of the rows carry a size: once, few, many, or a class if the clone is expanded.

V gene: TRBV19; J gene: TRBJ1-3; clone size: few; D gene: TRBD1; CDR3 DNA: TGTGCCAGCGACAGGGGCGACTTCTCTGGAAACACCATATATTTT; CDR3 protein: CASDRGDFSGNTIYF
V gene: TRBV15; J gene: TRBJ1-1; clone size: NA; D gene: NA; CDR3 DNA: TGTGCCACCAGCAGAGGTGGAACGGGAGGGGGCACTGAAGCTTTCTTT; CDR3 protein: CATSRGGTGGGTEAFF
V gene: TRBV27; J gene: TRBJ2-1; clone size: NA; D gene: NA; CDR3 DNA: TGTGCCAGCAGTTTATGGGGCAGCTACAATGAGCAGTTCTTC; CDR3 protein: CASSLWGSYNEQFF
V gene: TRBV29-1; J gene: TRBJ2-3; clone size: NA; D gene: NA; CDR3 DNA: TGCAGCGCGGGTACCACAGATACGCAGTATTTT; CDR3 protein: CSAGTTDTQYF
V gene: TRBV13; J gene: TRBJ2-2; clone size: NA; D gene: TRBD1; CDR3 DNA: TGTGCCAGCAGCTTGGGGGACAGGAACACCGGGGAGCTGTTTTTT; CDR3 protein: CASSLGDRNTGELFF
V gene: TRBV11-3; J gene: TRBJ2-5; clone size: once; D gene: NA; CDR3 DNA: TGTGCCAGCAGCTCTAGCACGGGTATACAAGAGACCCAGTACTTC; CDR3 protein: CASSSSTGIQETQYF
V gene: TRBV7-9; J gene: TRBJ2-2; clone size: NA; D gene: TRBD1; CDR3 DNA: TGTGCCAGCAGCAACACCGGGACAGGGCACGGTAGGGGGGAGCTGTTTTTT; CDR3 protein: CASSNTGTGHGRGELFF
V gene: TRBV10-3; J gene: TRBJ2-1; clone size: NA; D gene: TRBD2; CDR3 DNA: TGTGCCATCAGTGGACTAGCGGGAGCCTATGAGCAGTTCTTC; CDR3 protein: CAISGLAGAYEQFF
V gene: TRBV9; J gene: TRBJ1-2; clone size: NA; D gene: NA; CDR3 DNA: TGTGCCAGCAGCGGGGCTCCTGGCAACTATGGCTACACCTTC; CDR3 protein: CASSGAPGNYGYTF
V gene: TRBV4-1; J gene: TRBJ2-5; clone size: NA; D gene: NA; CDR3 DNA: TGCGCCAGCAGCCAAGAACACGGGGAGACCCAGTACTTC; CDR3 protein: CASSQEHGETQYF
V gene: TRBV4-1; J gene: TRBJ1-2; clone size: NA; D gene: NA; CDR3 DNA: TGCGCCAGCAGCCAAGACAGGAACTATGGCTACACCTTC; CDR3 protein: CASSQDRNYGYTF
V gene: TRBV15; J gene: TRBJ2-5; clone size: NA; D gene: NA; CDR3 DNA: TGTGCCACCAGCAGGAAGACAGAGGAGACCCAGTACTTC; CDR3 protein: CATSRKTEETQYF
V gene: TRBV5-1; J gene: TRBJ2-2; clone size: NA; D gene: TRBD2; CDR3 DNA: TGCGCCAGCAGCTTGGTTCTAGCGGAGCTCACCGGGGAGCTGTTTTTT; CDR3 protein: CASSLVLAELTGELFF
V gene: TRBV10-3; J gene: TRBJ1-2; clone size: NA; D gene: NA; CDR3 DNA: TGTGCCATCAGTGCACCACGTACTCCAGGCTACACCTTC; CDR3 protein: CAISAPRTPGYTF
V gene: TRBV9; J gene: TRBJ2-3; clone size: NA; D gene: NA; CDR3 DNA: TGTGCCAGCAGCGTAGCCCTAGTAGCGGATACGCAGTATTTT; CDR3 protein: CASSVALVADTQYF
V gene: TRBV5-1; J gene: TRBJ2-2; clone size: NA; D gene: TRBD1; CDR3 DNA: TGCGCCAGCAGCTTGGTCGGACAGGGGAACACCGGGGAGCTGTTTTTT; CDR3 protein: CASSLVGQGNTGELFF
V gene: TRBV10-3; J gene: TRBJ2-2; clone size: NA; D gene: NA; CDR3 DNA: TGTGCCATCAGTAGGTGGCAGGGCGAGACCGGGGAGCTGTTTTTT; CDR3 protein: CAISRWQGETGELFF
V gene: TRBV5-4; J gene: TRBJ1-2; clone size: NA; D gene: TRBD1; CDR3 DNA: TGTGCCAGCAGCTTTACCAGGGGGGCCGGCTACACCTTC; CDR3 protein: CASSFTRGAGYTF
V gene: TRBV5-6; J gene: TRBJ1-2; clone size: NA; D gene: NA; CDR3 DNA: TGTGCCAGCAGCGGACTGGACAGCCTTTCTTGGGGCTACACCTTC; CDR3 protein: CASSGLDSLSWGYTF
V gene: TRBV7-2; J gene: TRBJ2-3; clone size: NA; D gene: TRBD2; CDR3 DNA: TGTGCCAGCGCATCGACTAGCGGCACAGATACGCAGTATTTT; CDR3 protein: CASASTSGTDTQYF
V gene: TRBV10-3; J gene: TRBJ1-1; clone size: NA; D gene: NA; CDR3 DNA: TGTGCCATCAGTGATTATGGGGCGGGGGATGAAGCTTTCTTT; CDR3 protein: CAISDYGAGDEAFF
V gene: TRBV20-1; J gene: TRBJ1-1; clone size: NA; D gene: NA; CDR3 DNA: TGCAGTGCTAGTCCGGGGGATGTTTTCTTT; CDR3 protein: CSASPGDVFF
V gene: TRBV11-2; J gene: TRBJ2-2; clone size: NA; D gene: NA; CDR3 DNA: TGTGCCAGCAGGAAAGGGGGGGCTCGCACCGGGGAGCTGTTTTTT; CDR3 protein: CASRKGGARTGELFF
V gene: TRBV5-8; J gene: TRBJ2-1; clone size: NA; D gene: NA; CDR3 DNA: TGTGCCAGCAGCTTGGAAGCCAACAATGAGCAGTTCTTC; CDR3 protein: CASSLEANNEQFF
V gene: TRBV10-3; J gene: TRBJ2-1; clone size: NA; D gene: TRBD2; CDR3 DNA: TGTGCCATCAGCGGGACTAGCGGGGGGGCTAGGGATGAGCAGTTCTTC; CDR3 protein: CAISGTSGGARDEQFF
V gene: TRBV5-6; J gene: TRBJ1-3; clone size: few; D gene: NA; CDR3 DNA: TGTGCCAGCAGCTTGGCCCCGGGACTCGGAAACACCATATATTTT; CDR3 protein: CASSLAPGLGNTIYF
V gene: TRBV6-5; J gene: TRBJ1-1; clone size: NA; D gene: TRBD1; CDR3 DNA: TGTGCCAGCAGTTACAGCCAGGGGGCATGGAACACTGAAGCTTTCTTT; CDR3 protein: CASSYSQGAWNTEAFF
V gene: TRBV13; J gene: TRBJ2-5; clone size: NA; D gene: TRBD2; CDR3 DNA: TGTGCCAGCAGCTCCGGGACTAGCGGGGGGGCCTTAGGAGAGACCCAGTACTTC; CDR3 protein: CASSSGTSGGALGETQYF